This T cell receptor beta chain was documented in a study of radiotherapy plus CTLA-4 blockade in lung cancer. V shed 5 bases, J shed 8 bases, and the junction held 19 bases outside the gene matches. The V gene's germline CDR1 is GTSNPN and CDR2 SVGIG (reference sequence). The CDR3 has 17 residues. Using immunoSEQ multiplex PCR, the repertoire was profiled, and TCRdb retains in-frame clones only, with some absent. Seen here are 130,000 or so clones, over 80% observed once, and the top ten hold over 6%. Sample: peripheral blood, taken from a patient treated with radiotherapy plus ipilimumab. The chain is built from TRBV30 and TRBJ2-1; TRBD2 aligns across 9 bases. This TCR derives from a human donor with non-small cell lung cancer that progressed on radiotherapy plus ipilimumab. The CDR3 loop is CAWGRDGASGARDEQFF. The CDR3, as DNA: TGTGCCTGGGGCCGGGACGGGGCTAGCGGGGCCAGGGATGAGCAGTTCTTC.